Shown below are 31 T cell receptor beta chains from a single sample sequenced in a study of blood T cell repertoires in COVID-19. Using immunoSEQ multiplex PCR, the repertoire was profiled, and TCRdb retains in-frame clones only, with some absent. The table has around 400,000 clones, around 87% seen once. Sequenced input: peripheral blood. These receptors originate from a woman aged 55 to 70 with COVID-19, enrolled during active disease.

The chain combines TRBV2 with TRBJ1-6; 8 positions agree with TRBD1. CDR1 and CDR2 from the germline V gene are SNHLY and FYNNEI. V gave up 6 bases and J gave up 7 bases; unmatched junction bases: 5. This CDR3 has 14 amino acids. The CDR3 nucleotides read TGTGCCAGCAGGCAGGGGGCGCGGAATTCACCCCTCCACTTT. This sequence encodes CASRQGARNSPLHF.

This clone was observed a handful of times. The chain combines TRBV5-1 with TRBJ2-6; D not resolved. Trimming removed 1 base from V and 0 bases from J, with 11 bases in between. This CDR3 has 17 residues. From germline, CDR1 is SGHRS and CDR2 YFSETQ. Here the CDR3 DNA reads TGCGCCAGCAGCTTGTCCGGGTCTAACTCTGGGGCCAACGTCCTGACTTTC. This translates into CASSLSGSNSGANVLTF.

This clone was counted only a few times. This chain uses TRBV19 with TRBJ1-5; 7 bases are shared with TRBD1. This CDR3 contains 16 residues. The V segment lost 7 bases and the J segment 0 bases; nucleotides outside the gene matches: 9. From germline, CDR1 is LNHDA and CDR2 SQIVND (reference sequence). The CDR3 coding sequence is TGTGCCAGTAACTCCCCCAGGGGGGATAGCAATCAGCCCCAGCATTTT. Translating it yields CASNSPRGDSNQPQHF.

The chain carries TRBV6-5 and TRBJ1-4; 8 bases fit TRBD1. CDR3 size: 16 residues. The germline gives CDR1 MNHEY, CDR2 SVGAGI. After removal of 6 bases from V and 8 bases from J, the junction contained 14 bases not matched to a gene. The DNA of the CDR3 is TGTGCCAGCAGCTACAGACCAGGACAGGGAAGGGAAAAACTGTTTTTT. It yields the protein CASSYRPGQGREKLFF.

V usage is TRBV4-2 and J usage is TRBJ1-1; weak D call: TRBD1 (6 bases). V lost 4 bases and J 5 bases, leaving 23 bases between the germline ends. Per the germline V gene, CDR1 is LGHNA and CDR2 is YNFKEQ. This CDR3 has 17 residues. CDR3 bases: TGTGCCAGCAGCCGAGAATGGAGTGGCAGGGGTGGAACTGAAGCTTTCTTT. The encoded protein is CASSREWSGRGGTEAFF.

The V call is TRBV18, the J call TRBJ1-6; the D gene is possibly TRBD1 (5 bases). Germline assignment: CDR1 KGHSH and CDR2 LQKENI. The CDR3 spans 19 residues. The V gene lost 0 bases and the J gene lost 6 bases, with 21 bases spanning the gap. The CDR3 is CASSPPGPLSAGVNSPLHF. CDR3 nucleotides: TGTGCCAGCTCACCACCGGGACCGTTGTCAGCGGGTGTTAATTCACCCCTCCACTTT.

A single count supports this clone. This chain links TRBV24-1 with TRBJ2-2, with 9 bases aligning to TRBD1. V trimming: 9 bases; J trimming: 6 bases; junction bases outside the gene matches: 10. Germline values: CDR1 KGHDR, CDR2 SFDVKD. The CDR3 extends over 15 amino acids. CDR3 residues: CATGAGTGTPGELFF. In nucleotides, the CDR3 is TGTGCCACCGGGGCCGGGACAGGGACCCCCGGGGAGCTGTTTTTT.

The V call is TRBV2, the J call TRBJ2-3; tentatively, D is TRBD2 (6 bases). The V and J ends lost 7 bases and 6 bases respectively, with 8 bases between them. Germline V gene lookup returns CDR1 SNHLY and CDR2 FYNNEI. The CDR3 sequence is 11 residues long. Here the CDR3 DNA reads TGTGCCAGCAATGGGAGGGATACGCAGTATTTT. This gives the protein CASNGRDTQYF. The variable domain in full, with the rest retrieved from reference TRBV2 and TRBJ2-3, is EPEVTQTPSHQVTQMGQEVILRCVPISNHLYFYWYRQILGQKVEFLVSFYNNEISEKSEIFDDQFSVERPDGSNFTLKIRSTKLEDSAMYFCASNGRDTQYFGPGTRLTVL.

This clone was recorded only once. The CDR3 coding sequence is TGTGCCAGCCCCCCCCGTCCTACAGATACGCAGTATTTT. It specifies CASPPRPTDTQYF. The chain is built from TRBV7-2 and TRBJ2-3; D remains ambiguous. V was trimmed by 8 bases and J by 3 bases, leaving 12 bases between them. This CDR3 is built from 13 residues. The germline V gene encodes CDR1 SGHTA and CDR2 FQGNSA.

This clone was seen only once. CDR3 sequence reads: CASSLAGTGGLGETQYF. CDR3 DNA sequence: TGCGCCAGCAGCTTAGCCGGGACAGGGGGCTTAGGCGAGACCCAGTACTTC. This rearrangement joins TRBV5-1 to TRBJ2-5; 12 bases match TRBD1. Per germline, CDR1 SGHRS and CDR2 YFSETQ. CDR3 size: 17 residues. V trimming: 2 bases; J trimming: 5 bases; junction bases outside the gene matches: 10.

The chain carries TRBV20-1 and TRBJ1-1; 9 bases fit TRBD1. This CDR3 has 10 amino acids. Germline-derived CDR1 and CDR2 are DFQATT and SNEGSKA (reference sequence). The CDR3 DNA sequence: TGCACCACCGGGACAGGGCGCGCTTTCTTT. Its translation: CTTGTGRAFF.

The J gene is TRBJ1-6, the V gene TRBV15; D is possibly TRBD1 (5 bases). The CDR3 length is 15 residues. Per germline, CDR1 LNHNV and CDR2 YYDKDF (reference sequence). Trimming cost V 1 base and J 6 bases, with 10 bases left between them. The CDR3 here is CATSRGDSTNSPLHF. CDR3 bases: TGTGCCACCAGCAGAGGCGACAGTACTAATTCACCCCTCCACTTT.

The chain recombines TRBV7-2 with TRBJ1-2; 8 bases fit TRBD1. The CDR3 runs to 14 residues. Germline-derived CDR1 and CDR2 are SGHTA and FQGNSA. V was clipped by 5 bases and J by 8 bases; unmatched bases: 10. Here the CDR3 reads CASSPQGVFRGYTF. The CDR3 DNA is TGTGCCAGCAGCCCACAGGGGGTTTTCAGAGGCTACACCTTC.

This chain links TRBV5-4 with TRBJ1-2, with 7 bases fitting TRBD1. The trim removed 5 bases at V and 0 bases at J, leaving 4 bases unmatched. The CDR3 contains 14 residues. CDR1 is SGHNT and CDR2 is YYREEE in the germline V gene (reference sequence). CDR3 DNA: TGTGCCAGCAGGGCCGGGACAGCTAACTATGGCTACACCTTC. It is translated as CASRAGTANYGYTF.

The chain couples TRBV10-3 to TRBJ1-6; D is ambiguous. Germline V gene lookup returns CDR1 ENHRY and CDR2 SYGVKD. The CDR3 runs to 15 residues. With 1 base removed from V and 9 bases from J, the gap between germline ends came to 13 bases. CDR3 nucleotide sequence: TGTGCCATCAGTGAGTATGACGAGAGCGGTTCACCCCTCCACTTT. Encoded protein: CAISEYDESGSPLHF.

This clone was observed once. The rearrangement uses TRBV6-6 and TRBJ2-7; 7 bases map to TRBD1. Trimming removed 5 bases from V and 4 bases from J; junction bases left unmatched: 8. The CDR3 length is 14 residues. Germline lookup yields CDR1 MNHNY and CDR2 SVGAGI (reference sequence). The CDR3 loop is CASSQTGKGYEQYF. In nucleotides, the CDR3 is TGTGCCAGCAGTCAGACAGGGAAAGGTTACGAGCAGTACTTC.

This sequence joins TRBV9 and TRBJ1-1; TRBD1 matches 8 bases. The V gene end was trimmed by 3 bases and the J gene end by 1 base; junction bases not matched to a gene: 5. This CDR3 has 15 amino acids. The germline CDR1 and CDR2 sequences are SGDLS and YYNGEE. The CDR3 region has the DNA TGTGCCAGCAGCGCGGAGACAGGGGAGAACACTGAAGCTTTCTTT. It is translated as CASSAETGENTEAFF.

The chain employs TRBV2 and TRBJ2-7; 10 bases map to TRBD1. The CDR3 totals 14 residues. Germline V gene data show CDR1 as SNHLY and CDR2 as FYNNEI. Trimming took 8 bases from V and 2 from J; bases not matched to a gene: 6. The CDR3 is CASFPGQGAYEQYF. In DNA, the CDR3 is TGTGCCAGCTTTCCTGGACAGGGGGCCTACGAGCAGTACTTC.

This chain links TRBV6-1 with TRBJ2-7; tentatively, D is TRBD1 (6 bases). Between the trimmed V and J ends, which lost 5 bases and 7 bases, there was a span of 21 bases. The CDR3 sequence is 15 residues long. Germline V lookup: CDR1 MNHNS, CDR2 SASEGT. Written as DNA, the CDR3 is TGTGCCAGCAGTTCTCCTCAGGGGCTCGGTGGGGAGCAGTACTTC. Protein sequence: CASSSPQGLGGEQYF.

A note on this clone: At the DNA level, this CDR3 is encoded by other sequences in the same sample as well. This chain connects TRBV6-5 to TRBJ1-2; 7 positions agree with TRBD1. The CDR3 extends over 14 amino acids. Germline V gives CDR1 MNHEY, CDR2 SVGAGI. Losses at the gene ends were 2 bases for V and 2 bases for J; bases not matched to a gene: 2. The CDR3 loop reads CASSYRQGNYGYTF. CDR3 DNA: TGTGCCAGCAGTTACAGACAGGGAAACTATGGCTACACCTTC.

The chain links TRBV5-4 to TRBJ1-4; TRBD1 is a possible D gene (6 bases). Germline assignment: CDR1 SGHNT and CDR2 YYREEE (reference sequence). This CDR3 spans 14 amino acids. V was trimmed by 0 bases and J by 3 bases, leaving 6 bases between them. CDR3 nucleotide sequence: TGTGCCAGCAGCTTGGGACAGGCTAATGAAAAACTGTTTTTT. This encodes CASSLGQANEKLFF.

The genes are TRBV6-4 and TRBJ1-6, with D possibly TRBD1 on 5 matching bases. With 2 bases removed from V and 13 bases from J, the gap between germline ends came to 12 bases. Per the germline V gene, CDR1 is MRHNA and CDR2 is SNTAGT. The length of the CDR3 is 13 residues. The CDR3 DNA sequence: TGTGCCAGCAGTGACAGGGGCGGATGGCCCCTCCACTTT. It translates to CASSDRGGWPLHF.

The chain uses TRBV27 and TRBJ1-2, with D perhaps TRBD1 (6 bases). Per germline, CDR1 MNHEY and CDR2 SMNVEV (reference sequence). V was cut by 5 bases and J by 8 bases, with 18 bases left in between. The CDR3 extends over 14 amino acids. The CDR3 nucleotides are TGTGCCAGCAGTCCGAGCCGACAGGTAGGCGGCTACACCTTC. Translating it yields CASSPSRQVGGYTF.

This sequence joins TRBV30 and TRBJ1-3; tentatively, D is TRBD1 (6 bases). Looked up from germline, CDR1 is GTSNPN and CDR2 is SVGIG (reference sequence). This CDR3 has 15 amino acids. V was trimmed by 0 bases and J by 3 bases, leaving 12 bases between them. The CDR3 reads CAWSVQGLFGNTIYF. The CDR3 coding sequence is TGTGCCTGGAGTGTACAGGGTTTATTTGGAAACACCATATATTTT.

The chain joins TRBV7-2 to TRBJ1-3; no clear D. With 2 bases removed from V and 0 bases from J, the gap between germline ends came to 14 bases. The length of the CDR3 is 17 residues. From germline, CDR1 is SGHTA and CDR2 FQGNSA. The CDR3 here is CASSLTRQPLSGNTIYF. The CDR3 DNA reads as TGTGCCAGCAGCTTAACGCGGCAGCCACTCTCTGGAAACACCATATATTTT.

This clone was found once. V and J are TRBV5-5 and TRBJ1-4, with no clear D. V gave up 4 bases and J gave up 5 bases, with 15 bases separating them. CDR1 and CDR2 (germline): SGHKS, YYEKEE (reference sequence). The CDR3 sequence is 15 residues long. The CDR3 nucleotides read TGTGCCAGCAGCCCGGTAGGAGTTGCAAATGAAAAACTGTTTTTT. It codes for CASSPVGVANEKLFF.

The V and J genes are TRBV9 and TRBJ1-1; 7 positions agree with TRBD1. CDR1 is SGDLS, CDR2 YYNGEE, per germline. The CDR3 is 14 residues long. With V trimmed by 3 bases and J by 1 base, 3 bases remained unmatched. The CDR3 bases are TGTGCCAGCAGCGCGGGACAGCAGAACACTGAAGCTTTCTTT. Its protein product is CASSAGQQNTEAFF. The full variable domain, in which reference TRBV9 and TRBJ1-1 provide the parts outside the CDR3, is DSGVTQTPKHLITATGQRVTLRCSPRSGDLSVYWYQQSLDQGLQFLIQYYNGEERAKGNILERFSAQQFPDLHSELNLSSLELGDSALYFCASSAGQQNTEAFFGQGTRLTVV.

This clone was seen a few times. Other DNA variants within this sample encode the same CDR3. The rearrangement uses TRBV6-5 and TRBJ1-2; 11 positions match TRBD1. The CDR3 loop spans 16 amino acids. Germline V lookup: CDR1 MNHEY, CDR2 SVGAGI. V gave up 2 bases and J gave up 2 bases; unmatched junction bases: 4. CDR3 loop: CASSYVRTGGNYGYTF. The CDR3 bases are TGTGCCAGCAGTTACGTCAGGACAGGGGGCAACTATGGCTACACCTTC.

J is TRBJ2-1 and V is TRBV5-1; D is perhaps TRBD2 (5 bases). Germline CDR1 reads SGHRS; CDR2 reads YFSETQ. V was clipped by 2 bases and J by 2 bases, with 11 bases between them. This CDR3 is built from 15 residues. The CDR3 spells CASSFTAEPYNEQFF. For the CDR3, the DNA is TGCGCCAGCAGCTTTACAGCGGAACCCTACAATGAGCAGTTCTTC.

The chain joins TRBV5-1 to TRBJ2-7; no definite D call. The V and J ends lost 0 bases and 4 bases respectively, with 11 bases between them. Looked up from germline, CDR1 is SGHRS and CDR2 is YFSETQ. The CDR3 sequence is 14 residues long. The CDR3 nucleotides read TGCGCCAGCAGCTTGGAGGCCGCGGCGTACGAGCAGTACTTC. Translating it yields CASSLEAAAYEQYF.

CDR3 in amino acids: CASATGQDYSNQPQHF. The CDR3, as DNA: TGTGCCAGCGCGACAGGGCAAGACTATAGCAATCAGCCCCAGCATTTT. V is TRBV2 and J is TRBJ1-5; 7 nucleotides agree with TRBD1. From germline, CDR1 is SNHLY and CDR2 FYNNEI. The CDR3 length is 16 residues. The ends lost 8 bases at V and 0 bases at J; junction bases unmatched: 10.